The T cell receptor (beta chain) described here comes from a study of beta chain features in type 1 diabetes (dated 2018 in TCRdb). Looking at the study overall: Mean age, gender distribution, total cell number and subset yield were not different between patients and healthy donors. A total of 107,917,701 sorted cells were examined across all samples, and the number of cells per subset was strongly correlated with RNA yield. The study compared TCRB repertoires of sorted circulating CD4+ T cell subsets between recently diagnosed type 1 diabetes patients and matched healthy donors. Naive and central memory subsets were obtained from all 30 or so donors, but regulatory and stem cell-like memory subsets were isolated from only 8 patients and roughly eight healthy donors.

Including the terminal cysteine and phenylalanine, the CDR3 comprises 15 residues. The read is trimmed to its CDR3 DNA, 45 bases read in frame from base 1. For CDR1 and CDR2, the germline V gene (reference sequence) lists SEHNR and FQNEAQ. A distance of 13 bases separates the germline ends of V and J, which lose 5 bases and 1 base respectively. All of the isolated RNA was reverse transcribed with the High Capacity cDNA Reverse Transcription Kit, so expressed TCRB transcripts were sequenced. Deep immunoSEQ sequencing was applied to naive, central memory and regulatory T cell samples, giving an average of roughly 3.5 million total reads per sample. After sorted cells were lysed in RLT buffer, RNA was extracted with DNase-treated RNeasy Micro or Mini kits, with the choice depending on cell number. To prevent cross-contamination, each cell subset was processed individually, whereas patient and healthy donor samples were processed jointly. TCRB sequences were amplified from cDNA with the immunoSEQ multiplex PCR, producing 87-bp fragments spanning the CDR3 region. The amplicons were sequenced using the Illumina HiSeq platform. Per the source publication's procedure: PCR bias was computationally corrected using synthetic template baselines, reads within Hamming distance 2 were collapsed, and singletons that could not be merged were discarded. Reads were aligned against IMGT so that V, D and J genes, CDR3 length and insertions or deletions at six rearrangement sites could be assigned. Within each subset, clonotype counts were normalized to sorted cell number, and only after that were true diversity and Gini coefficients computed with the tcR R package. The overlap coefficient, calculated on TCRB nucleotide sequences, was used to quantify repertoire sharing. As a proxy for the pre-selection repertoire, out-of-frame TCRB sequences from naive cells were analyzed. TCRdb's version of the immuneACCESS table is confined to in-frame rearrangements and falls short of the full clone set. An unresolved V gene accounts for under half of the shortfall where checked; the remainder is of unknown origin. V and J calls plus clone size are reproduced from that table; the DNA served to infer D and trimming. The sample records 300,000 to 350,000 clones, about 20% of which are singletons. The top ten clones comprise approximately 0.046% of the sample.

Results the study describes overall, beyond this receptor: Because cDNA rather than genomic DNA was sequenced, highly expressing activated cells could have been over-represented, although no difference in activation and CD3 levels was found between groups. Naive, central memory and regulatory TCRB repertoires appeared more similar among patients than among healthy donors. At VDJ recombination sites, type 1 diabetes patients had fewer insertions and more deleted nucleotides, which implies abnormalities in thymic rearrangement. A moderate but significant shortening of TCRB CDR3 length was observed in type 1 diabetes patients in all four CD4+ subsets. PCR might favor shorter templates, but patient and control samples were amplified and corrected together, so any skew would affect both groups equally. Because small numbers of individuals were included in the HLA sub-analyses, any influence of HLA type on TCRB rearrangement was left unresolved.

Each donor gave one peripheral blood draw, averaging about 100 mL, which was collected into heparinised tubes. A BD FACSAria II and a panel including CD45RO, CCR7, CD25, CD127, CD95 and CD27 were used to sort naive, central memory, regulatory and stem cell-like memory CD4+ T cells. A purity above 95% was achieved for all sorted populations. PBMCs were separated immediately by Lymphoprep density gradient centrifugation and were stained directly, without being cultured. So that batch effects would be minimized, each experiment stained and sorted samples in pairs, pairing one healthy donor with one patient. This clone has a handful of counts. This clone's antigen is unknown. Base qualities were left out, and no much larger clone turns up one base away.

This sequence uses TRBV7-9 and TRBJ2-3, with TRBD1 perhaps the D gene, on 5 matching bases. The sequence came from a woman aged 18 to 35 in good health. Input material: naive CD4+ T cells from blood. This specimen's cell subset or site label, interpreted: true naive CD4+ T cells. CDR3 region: CASSPPLGGTDTQYF. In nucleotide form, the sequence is TGTGCCAGCAGCCCCCCCCTAGGGGGCACAGATACGCAGTATTTT.